This entry lists 23 T cell receptor beta chains sequenced from one sample in a study of CD8 T cells in Susac syndrome. RNA, at about 0.45 to 1 ug, was reverse transcribed with random hexamers. Using its own MiXCR run on the immunoSEQ multiplex PCR reads, TCRdb lists one record per CDR3 protein. The data show some 150,000 distinct CDR3 sequences, with roughly 94% seen just once and 0.065% to 0.1% held by the top ten. The sample comprised CD4+ T cells from PBMCs. Receptors originate from a human donor in good health.

The J gene is TRBJ2-1, the V gene TRBV30, with TRBD2 as a possible D gene (5 bases). From germline, CDR1 is GTSNPN and CDR2 SVGIG (reference sequence). The CDR3 runs 10 residues. V dropped 4 bases and J dropped 10 bases, with 8 bases sitting between them. The CDR3 sequence is CAWIEGEQFF. CDR3 nucleotides: TGTGCCTGGATTGAGGGCGAGCAGTTCTTC.

V is TRBV7-9 and J is TRBJ2-3, with 7 bases fitting TRBD2. V trimming: 4 bases; J trimming: 3 bases; junction bases outside the gene matches: 10. The CDR3 has 16 residues. Germline-derived CDR1 and CDR2 are SEHNR and FQNEAQ (reference sequence). CDR3: CASSSSPTSVTDTQYF. In DNA, the CDR3 is TGTGCCAGCAGCTCCTCCCCTACTAGCGTAACAGATACGCAGTATTTT.

J is TRBJ2-1 and V is TRBV18; TRBD1 aligns across 7 bases. V lost 0 bases and J lost 4; bases outside the gene matches: 12. Germline V lookup: CDR1 KGHSH, CDR2 LQKENI. The CDR3 has 18 residues. CDR3: CASSPPSLNRGAYNEQFF. The CDR3 DNA reads TGTGCCAGCTCACCACCAAGTCTAAACAGGGGAGCATACAATGAGCAGTTCTTC. The full variable domain, completed using reference TRBV18 and TRBJ2-1, is NAGVMQNPRHLVRRRGQEARLRCSPMKGHSHVYWYRQLPEEGLKFMVYLQKENIIDESGMPKERFSAEFPKEGPSILRIQQVVRGDSAAYFCASSPPSLNRGAYNEQFFGPGTRLTVL.

V is TRBV7-9 and J is TRBJ2-3; 10 bases map to TRBD2. Germline V gene sequence: CDR1 SEHNR, CDR2 FQNEAQ (reference sequence). The junction had 10 bases not matched to a gene; V was cut back by 8 bases and J by 8 bases. The CDR3 totals 14 residues. The CDR3: CASQNLAGGSTQYF. The CDR3 bases are TGTGCCAGCCAAAATTTAGCGGGAGGAAGTACGCAGTATTTT.

The chain has TRBV9 and TRBJ2-3; 7 bases are shared with TRBD1. This CDR3 comprises 14 residues. Germline CDR1 reads SGDLS; CDR2 reads YYNGEE. With V trimmed by 4 bases and J by 6 bases, 8 bases remained unmatched. The CDR3 DNA is TGTGCCAGCAGCTCGGCGACAGGGTTGGATACGCAGTATTTT. It encodes CASSSATGLDTQYF.

This clonotype was observed a single time. The rearrangement joins TRBV30 to TRBJ1-1, with D maybe TRBD1 (6 bases). The V and J ends lost 2 bases and 0 bases respectively, with 13 bases between them. CDR1 GTSNPN and CDR2 SVGIG come from the germline V gene (reference sequence). The CDR3 totals 15 residues. This CDR3 is CAWSPLDRLNTEAFF. The CDR3 region has the DNA TGTGCCTGGAGTCCTCTGGACAGATTGAACACTGAAGCTTTCTTT.

This chain links TRBV2 with TRBJ1-1; unclear D gene. Trimming removed 0 bases from V and 1 base from J, with 9 bases in between. The CDR3 totals 15 residues. CDR1 is SNHLY, CDR2 FYNNEI, per germline. CDR3 in amino acids: CASSEADLWNTEAFF. The CDR3 DNA follows: TGTGCCAGCAGTGAAGCTGACTTATGGAACACTGAAGCTTTCTTT.

The V call is TRBV7-2, the J call TRBJ2-1; 9 bases map to TRBD2. V dropped 2 bases and J dropped 7; count of bases not matched to a gene: 15. Germline V lookup: CDR1 SGHTA, CDR2 FQGNSA. This CDR3 contains 18 residues. The CDR3 loop reads CASSLKTGLAGSGNEQFF. The DNA for the CDR3 is TGTGCCAGCAGCTTAAAGACGGGTCTAGCGGGGAGTGGGAATGAGCAGTTCTTC.

This chain links TRBV6-6 with TRBJ2-7, with unresolved D. Trimming left V 2 bases short and J 2 bases short, with 7 bases between. The CDR3 has 13 residues. Looked up from germline, CDR1 is MNHNY and CDR2 is SVGAGI (reference sequence). CDR3 nucleotides: TGTGCCAGCAGTTACCCAGAACCCTACGAGCAGTACTTC. Its translation is CASSYPEPYEQYF.

This rearrangement joins TRBV9 to TRBJ2-5; 11 bases match TRBD1. V shed 0 bases, J shed 1 base, and the junction held 2 bases outside the gene matches. The CDR3 is 16 amino acids. Germline V gene sequence: CDR1 SGDLS, CDR2 YYNGEE. The chain's CDR3 is CASSVVGTGGQETQYF. CDR3 DNA sequence: TGTGCCAGCAGCGTAGTCGGGACAGGGGGCCAAGAGACCCAGTACTTC.

The chain is built from TRBV9 and TRBJ1-2, with no clear D. Per the germline V gene, CDR1 is SGDLS and CDR2 is YYNGEE. This CDR3 spans 14 amino acids. The V end was cut by 3 bases, the J end by 4 bases, with 13 bases between. CDR3: CASSASTGIYGYTF. CDR3 DNA: TGTGCCAGCAGCGCTTCGACCGGAATCTATGGCTACACCTTC. The full variable domain, in which reference TRBV9 and TRBJ1-2 provide the parts outside the CDR3, is DSGVTQTPKHLITATGQRVTLRCSPRSGDLSVYWYQQSLDQGLQFLIQYYNGEERAKGNILERFSAQQFPDLHSELNLSSLELGDSALYFCASSASTGIYGYTFGSGTRLTVV.

The rearrangement joins TRBV19 to TRBJ1-5; a weak D match, TRBD1 (5 bases). Between the trimmed V and J ends, which lost 5 bases and 2 bases, there was a span of 10 bases. The CDR3 length is 14 residues. CDR1 LNHDA and CDR2 SQIVND come from the germline V gene (reference sequence). The CDR3 nucleotides are TGTGCCAGTAGTGTCACAGGTGGCAATCAGCCCCAGCATTTT. Translation gives CASSVTGGNQPQHF.

This clonotype has just one count. V is TRBV27 and J is TRBJ2-7; weak D call: TRBD1 (5 bases). Trimming cost V 3 bases and J 4 bases, with 13 bases left between them. The V gene's germline CDR1 is MNHEY and CDR2 SMNVEV (reference sequence). The CDR3 sequence is 14 residues long. In nucleotides, the CDR3 is TGTGCCAGCAGTTTTCAGGGTGTATATTACGAGCAGTACTTC. It encodes CASSFQGVYYEQYF.

This chain joins TRBV27 and TRBJ2-7, with D unclear. Germline CDR1 is MNHEY and CDR2 is SMNVEV (reference sequence). This CDR3 contains 11 residues. Trimming left V 9 bases short and J 4 bases short, with 10 bases between. CDR3 in amino acids: CARTMAYEQYF. In DNA, the CDR3 is TGTGCCAGGACAATGGCGTACGAGCAGTACTTC.

The table lists this clonotype with a few counts. The rearrangement links TRBV19 to TRBJ2-1, with a possible D match to TRBD1 (6 bases). The germline V gene encodes CDR1 LNHDA and CDR2 SQIVND (reference sequence). Trimming removed 5 bases from V and 2 bases from J, with 10 bases in between. The CDR3 has 14 residues. The CDR3 here is CASSHRATYNEQFF. DNA for the CDR3: TGTGCCAGTAGTCACAGGGCAACCTACAATGAGCAGTTCTTC.

The V call is TRBV20-1, the J call TRBJ2-7; D is ambiguous. Germline assignment: CDR1 DFQATT and CDR2 SNEGSKA (reference sequence). The CDR3 is 12 residues long. Trimming removed 4 bases from V and 7 bases from J, with 14 bases in between. CDR3 sequence (DNA): TGCAGTGCTACTCCGACTCCTCGGGAGCAGTACTTC. Its translation: CSATPTPREQYF.

The rearrangement uses TRBV29-1 and TRBJ1-2; the D gene is possibly TRBD1 (6 bases). The germline gives CDR1 SQVTM, CDR2 ANQGSEA. Trimming stripped 5 bases from V and 10 bases from J, with 17 bases between. The CDR3 extends over 12 amino acids. The CDR3 protein is CSVRTAGDFYTF. CDR3 bases: TGCAGCGTTAGGACAGCTGGGGATTTCTACACCTTC.

This clonotype was seen only once. The chain carries TRBV5-4 and TRBJ2-7; D gene unclear. The CDR3 is 15 residues long. Trimming removed 4 bases from V and 3 bases from J, with 17 bases in between. Germline CDR1 and CDR2: SGHNT and YYREEE (reference sequence). The chain's CDR3 is CASSLDEALLYEQYF. For the CDR3, the DNA is TGTGCCAGCAGCCTGGACGAAGCCCTCCTCTACGAGCAGTACTTC. Supplemented by reference TRBV5-4 and TRBJ2-7, the full variable domain reads ETGVTQSPTHLIKTRGQQVTLRCSSQSGHNTVSWYQQALGQGPQFIFQYYREEENGRGNFPPRFSGLQFPNYSSELNVNALELDDSALYLCASSLDEALLYEQYFGPGTRLTVT.

CDR3 amino acids: CASSRQRDSYEQYF. CDR3 DNA: TGTGCCTCCTCCCGCCAGCGGGACTCCTACGAGCAGTACTTC. V gene TRBV27 combines with J gene TRBJ2-7, with 7 bases aligning to TRBD2. Trimming at V came to 11 bases and at J to 0 bases, leaving 10 bases not matched to a gene. Germline V gene lookup returns CDR1 MNHEY and CDR2 SMNVEV (reference sequence). The CDR3 runs 14 residues.

The chain is built from TRBV4-2 and TRBJ2-1; D not resolved. From germline, CDR1 is LGHNA and CDR2 YNFKEQ. Between the trimmed V and J ends, which lost 2 bases and 10 bases, there was a span of 12 bases. This CDR3 has 13 residues. The CDR3 loop reads CASSQSRTGEQFF. In nucleotides, the CDR3 is TGTGCCAGCAGCCAATCCAGAACCGGGGAGCAGTTCTTC.

CDR3 nucleotide sequence: TGTGCCAGCAGTGAAGAAGCGGACTACTCCTACGAGCAGTACTTC. Protein product: CASSEEADYSYEQYF. The rearrangement uses TRBV2 and TRBJ2-7, with D possibly being TRBD2 (6 bases). The germline CDR1 and CDR2 sequences are SNHLY and FYNNEI. The CDR3 is 15 residues long. Trimming took 1 base from V and 0 from J, leaving 10 bases between them.

The gene calls are TRBV15 and TRBJ1-2; tentative D call: TRBD1 (5 bases). There are 15 residues in the CDR3. Between the trimmed V and J ends, which lost 0 bases and 1 base, there was a span of 9 bases. Germline CDR1 LNHNV, CDR2 YYDKDF (reference sequence). CDR3 sequence: CATSRDQGLNYGYTF. CDR3 nucleotides: TGTGCCACCAGCAGAGACCAGGGACTTAACTATGGCTACACCTTC.

The chain carries TRBV20-1 and TRBJ2-1, with 10 bases identical to TRBD2. Germline V CDR1 and CDR2: DFQATT, SNEGSKA (reference sequence). Trimming at V came to 0 bases and at J to 7 bases, leaving 3 bases not matched to a gene. The CDR3 extends over 14 amino acids. This CDR3 reads CSAREPSGRNEQFF. CDR3 DNA: TGCAGTGCTAGAGAACCTAGCGGGAGAAATGAGCAGTTCTTC.